This passage covers 6 T cell receptor beta chains from one sample sequenced in a study of T cell repertoires in aging, cancer and after chemotherapy. Rearranged V-D-J TRB sequences were amplified with a mixed TRB-A/B primer pool. Each CDR3 protein is one row after TCRdb ran MiXCR on the multiplex PCR reads. The repertoire holds some 560 distinct CDR3 sequences, with approximately 75% as singletons. TCR beta rearrangements were amplified from peripheral blood genomic DNA. Sequencing used blood. Receptor source: a human donor with a solid tumor.

This chain connects TRBV20-1 to TRBJ2-5; D remains unclear. Trimming removed 0 bases from V and 3 bases from J, with 8 bases in between. The CDR3 length is 13 residues. Germline CDR1 DFQATT, CDR2 SNEGSKA (reference sequence). The CDR3: CSARDLTEETQYF. The CDR3 region has the DNA TGCAGTGCTAGAGATCTGACGGAAGAGACCCAGTACTTC.

This clonotype was found a few times. The rearrangement joins TRBV7-2 to TRBJ2-3; 11 bases align to TRBD1. CDR3 length: 15 amino acids. V shed 5 bases, J shed 4 bases, and the junction held 5 bases outside the gene matches. Germline V gives CDR1 SGHTA, CDR2 FQGNSA. This CDR3 is CASSAGTGGADTQYF. CDR3 in DNA: TGTGCCAGCAGCGCCGGGACAGGGGGAGCAGATACGCAGTATTTT.

This clonotype is hyperexpanded (1% or more) by share. Germline is not matched at one junction end, which may reflect a read error. The J gene is TRBJ2-1, the V gene TRBV10-3; 8 positions match TRBD1. This CDR3 contains 13 residues. Germline V gene lookup returns CDR1 ENHRY and CDR2 SYGVKD. CDR3 region: CALRTGTDNEQFF. CDR3 nucleotide sequence: TGTGCCCTCAGGACAGGGACGGACAATGAGCAGTTCTTC.

The chain joins TRBV19 to TRBJ2-1; 11 bases align to TRBD2. Germline V gives CDR1 LNHDA, CDR2 SQIVND (reference sequence). CDR3 size: 17 residues. V was pared by 0 bases and J by 0 bases, with 1 base of the junction left unmatched. The DNA for the CDR3 is TGTGCCAGTAGTATAGAAACTAGCGGGAGCTCCTACAATGAGCAGTTCTTC. It translates to CASSIETSGSSYNEQFF.

V gene TRBV7-2 combines with J gene TRBJ1-6; 7 bases map to TRBD1. V lost 2 bases to trimming and J lost 8 bases; unmatched junction nucleotides: 6. This CDR3 spans 15 amino acids. The germline V gene has CDR1 SGHTA and CDR2 FQGNSA. CDR3: CASSLSAQGDSPLHF. CDR3 nucleotide sequence: TGTGCCAGCAGCTTATCGGCTCAGGGGGATTCACCCCTCCACTTT.

The V gene is TRBV7-9, the J gene TRBJ1-2, with D unresolved. Germline assignment: CDR1 SEHNR and CDR2 FQNEAQ (reference sequence). The length of the CDR3 is 13 residues. Trimming took off 3 bases at V and 4 bases at J, with 9 bases between the two ends. The DNA for the CDR3 is TGTGCCAGCAGCTTTGACGGGTCCTATGGCTACACCTTC. Translating gives CASSFDGSYGYTF.